The T cell receptor (beta chain) described here comes from a study of metastatic and nonmetastatic thyroid tumors. Looking at the study overall: Repertoire comparisons spanned blood and tumor or nodule tissue from malignant and benign thyroid patients.

V was pared by 4 bases and J by 5 bases, with 13 bases between. The CDR3 length is 14 residues. CDR1 and CDR2 (germline): SGHRS, YFSETQ. Using MiXCR, TCRdb re-called clones from the PCR reads. The sample lists approximately 7,100 clones, 30% to 35% seen once, with 10% to 13% in the top ten. Prior to thyroid surgery, none of the patients had received any treatment. This sequence was found in a female donor with papillary thyroid cancer or a benign thyroid nodule (not recorded which). Some clones in this sample may be carry-over from other donors' samples. The chain carries TRBV5-1 and TRBJ1-5; the D gene is possibly TRBD1 (6 bases). Material: tumor tissue. The DNA of the CDR3 is TGCGCCAGCAGCACTCAAGGGGGGGATCAGCCCCAGCATTTT. This translates into CASSTQGGDQPQHF.